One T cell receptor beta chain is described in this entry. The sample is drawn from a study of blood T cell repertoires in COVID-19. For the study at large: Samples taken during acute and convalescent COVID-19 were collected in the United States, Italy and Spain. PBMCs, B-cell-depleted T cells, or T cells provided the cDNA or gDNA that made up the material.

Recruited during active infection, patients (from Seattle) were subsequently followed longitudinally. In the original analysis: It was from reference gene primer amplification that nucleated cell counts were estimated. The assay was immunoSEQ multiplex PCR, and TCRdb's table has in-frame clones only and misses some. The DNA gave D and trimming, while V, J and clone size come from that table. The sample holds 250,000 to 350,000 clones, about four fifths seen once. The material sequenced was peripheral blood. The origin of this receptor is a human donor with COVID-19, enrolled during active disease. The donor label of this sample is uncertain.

The chain's CDR3 is CASSVDPAGVSNEQFF. The CDR3 nucleotides are TGTGCCAGCAGCGTAGACCCAGCGGGAGTCTCAAATGAGCAGTTCTTC. The chain employs TRBV9 and TRBJ2-1; TRBD2 matches 8 bases. CDR3 length: 16 amino acids. With V trimmed by 0 bases and J by 7 bases, 9 bases remained unmatched. Germline V gene sequence: CDR1 SGDLS, CDR2 YYNGEE.